This T cell receptor (beta chain) comes out of a study of tissue T cells after allogeneic stem cell transplantation. Here immunoSEQ multiplex PCR was the method, and the copy in TCRdb shows in-frame clones only, minus some. This sample yields some 47,000 clones, of which about three quarters are seen a single time; about 0.55% belongs to the top ten. Study outcomes and limitations: Which tissue TCRs were alloreactive or antigen-specific was not determined. Some clones might be persisting host cells.

CDR3 length: 13 amino acids. The V end lost 0 bases, the J end lost 4 bases, and 7 bases lay between the germline ends. The V gene's germline CDR1 is SNHLY and CDR2 FYNGKV (reference sequence). Remarks on this clone: Its matching antigen is unknown. The genes and germline here are from mouse. The read halts 1 residue ahead of the CDR3 end, with the missing end drawn from the germline J gene.

This sequence was found in a pool of C57BL/6 mice in good health. V usage is TRBV3 and J usage is TRBJ2-7; D remains ambiguous. The sequenced sample consisted of sorted cells pooled from one or two spleens. CDR3 loop: CASSLAQKYEQYF. The DNA read from the CDR3 is TGTGCCAGCAGCTTAGCACAGAAATATGAACAGTAC.